What follows are 31 T cell receptor beta chains derived from one specimen sequenced in a study of OX40 agonist ivuxolimab in advanced cancers. Clones were sequenced by immunoSEQ multiplex PCR, and TCRdb holds only the in-frame ones, with some missing. The table shows roughly 30,000 clones, with about 89% occurring only once. The material sequenced was CD4+ or CD8+ T cells sorted from blood, taken in a trial of the OX40 agonist ivuxolimab. The source is an adult with an advanced solid tumor such as melanoma, head and neck, liver or kidney cancer.

This clone occurred once. The chain joins TRBV5-4 to TRBJ1-1, with a weak D call TRBD1 (6 bases). The ends were cut back, 4 bases at V and 1 base at J, with 11 bases in the middle. From germline, CDR1 is SGHNT and CDR2 YYREEE (reference sequence). The CDR3 consists of 14 residues. The CDR3 coding sequence is TGTGCCAGCAGCCACGGGACACCGAACACTGAAGCTTTCTTT. Protein: CASSHGTPNTEAFF.

The chain couples TRBV9 to TRBJ2-1; 7 nucleotides agree with TRBD1. The junction had 5 bases not matched to a gene; V was cut back by 3 bases and J by 14 bases. Germline V CDR1 and CDR2: SGDLS, YYNGEE. This CDR3 contains 11 residues. The CDR3 region is CASSGLQGEFF. In nucleotides, the CDR3 is TGTGCCAGCAGCGGACTTCAGGGGGAGTTCTTC.

The rearrangement joins TRBV7-8 to TRBJ2-5; D remains unclear. Trimming took 5 bases from V and 2 from J, leaving 3 bases between them. Germline CDR1 reads SGHVS; CDR2 reads FQNEAQ. This CDR3 is 11 amino acids long. In DNA form, the CDR3 reads TGTGCCAGCAGCCTTCAAGAGACCCAGTACTTC. Its translation is CASSLQETQYF.

The chain employs TRBV27 and TRBJ2-5, with D tentatively TRBD1 or TRBD2 (5 bases each). The V end was cut by 5 bases, the J end by 2 bases, with 6 bases between. This CDR3 spans 12 amino acids. The germline V gene encodes CDR1 MNHEY and CDR2 SMNVEV (reference sequence). CDR3 DNA: TGTGCCAGCAGTGGGGGTCAAGAGACCCAGTACTTC. Amino acids: CASSGGQETQYF.

The V and J genes are TRBV21-1 and TRBJ2-7. TRBV21-1 has pseudogene status. The length of the CDR3 is 12 residues. CDR3 coding DNA: TGTGCCAGCAGCCGGGACGATTCCGAGCAGTACTTC. Amino acids: CASSRDDSEQYF.

This clone was seen only once. This chain links TRBV6-1 with TRBJ2-7; D perhaps matches TRBD1 (5 bases). Trimming took off 7 bases at V and 4 bases at J, with 11 bases between the two ends. Germline V gene lookup returns CDR1 MNHNS and CDR2 SASEGT. The CDR3 runs 12 residues. The CDR3, as DNA: TGTGCCAGCATCGGACACGAGTACGAGCAGTACGTC. Translated: CASIGHEYEQYV.

The CDR3 here is CASSEEADFYEQYF. The CDR3 DNA reads as TGCGCCAGCAGTGAAGAGGCAGATTTCTACGAGCAGTACTTC. The V gene is TRBV10-1, the J gene TRBJ2-7, with D uncertain. The CDR3 runs to 14 residues. Deletions cut 3 bases from V and 3 bases from J, with 12 bases between. From germline, CDR1 is WNHNN and CDR2 SYGVQD (reference sequence).

The chain has TRBV6-6 and TRBJ2-2; 8 nucleotides align to TRBD1. The V gene end was trimmed by 2 bases and the J gene end by 4 bases; junction bases not matched to a gene: 3. The CDR3 extends over 15 amino acids. Germline V gives CDR1 MNHNY, CDR2 SVGAGI (reference sequence). The CDR3 coding sequence is TGTGCCAGCAGTTACGGACAGGGCTCCACCGGGGAGCTGTTTTTT. This translates into CASSYGQGSTGELFF.

The genes are TRBV7-8 and TRBJ2-5, with D uncertain. Germline lookup yields CDR1 SGHVS and CDR2 FQNEAQ. The CDR3 loop spans 15 amino acids. V lost 1 base, J lost 2 bases, and 11 bases lay in between. In nucleotides, the CDR3 is TGTGCCAGCAGCTTAGTGATTTCGGTTCAAGAGACCCAGTACTTC. Translated, it gives CASSLVISVQETQYF.

This clone is a singleton in its sample. This chain uses TRBV6-1 with TRBJ2-3, with D hard to call. Trimming left V 4 bases short and J 4 bases short, with 12 bases between. The CDR3 spans 14 residues. The germline gives CDR1 MNHNS, CDR2 SASEGT. The CDR3 here is CASSVSAAADTQYF. In DNA, the CDR3 is TGTGCCAGCAGTGTTTCGGCAGCAGCAGATACGCAGTATTTT.

The rearrangement links TRBV11-2 to TRBJ2-3, with TRBD2 identical over 8 bases. This CDR3 is built from 18 residues. V was clipped by 3 bases and J by 2 bases; unmatched bases: 13. CDR1 SGHAT and CDR2 FQNNGV come from the germline V gene. The DNA of the CDR3 is TGTGCCAGCAGCTTCACCCACCTTCAAGCGGGGGTCACAGATACGCAGTATTTT. As protein: CASSFTHLQAGVTDTQYF.

The genes are TRBV19 and TRBJ2-5; 7 bases line up with TRBD2. The junction had 9 bases not matched to a gene; V was cut back by 3 bases and J by 5 bases. Per germline, CDR1 LNHDA and CDR2 SQIVND (reference sequence). This CDR3 is 15 amino acids long. For the CDR3, the DNA is TGTGCCAGTAGTATTTTCGCGGGGCGGGGGGAGACCCAGTACTTC. Encoded protein: CASSIFAGRGETQYF.

This sequence joins TRBV29-1 and TRBJ2-1; D gene unclear. CDR1 and CDR2 (germline): SQVTM, ANQGSEA. Deletions cut 5 bases from V and 4 bases from J, with 12 bases between. The CDR3 covers 13 residues. CDR3 in amino acids: CSVIVPLYNEQFF. CDR3 bases: TGCAGCGTTATAGTCCCCCTTTACAATGAGCAGTTCTTC.

The rearrangement uses TRBV10-1 and TRBJ2-1; D may be TRBD2 (6 bases). The CDR3 covers 13 residues. In germline, CDR1 is WNHNN, CDR2 SYGVQD (reference sequence). V lost 3 bases to trimming and J lost 5 bases, with 8 bases between them. The CDR3 sequence: CASSDGGDNEQFF. The CDR3 region has the DNA TGCGCCAGCAGTGATGGCGGGGACAATGAGCAGTTCTTC.

This chain connects TRBV28 to TRBJ2-1, with TRBD2 matching 7 bases. The germline gives CDR1 MDHEN, CDR2 SYDVKM. Trimming cost V 4 bases and J 1 base; bases outside gene matches: 10. This CDR3 contains 17 residues. Here the CDR3 reads CASSSLTIGRSYNEQFF. The DNA of the CDR3 is TGTGCCAGCAGTTCCCTTACTATCGGGAGGTCCTACAATGAGCAGTTCTTC.

The genes are TRBV11-3 and TRBJ1-1, with D possibly being TRBD1 (6 bases). V was pared by 5 bases and J by 6 bases, with 10 bases between. Germline assignment: CDR1 SGHNT and CDR2 YENEEA. CDR3 length: 12 amino acids. The CDR3 DNA follows: TGTGCCAGCAGCCAGGGGACGGCTGAAGCTTTCTTT. Residues: CASSQGTAEAFF.

This chain joins TRBV5-1 and TRBJ1-6; 7 nucleotides line up with TRBD1. This CDR3 contains 15 residues. Germline-derived CDR1 and CDR2 are SGHRS and YFSETQ. Germline trimming cut 4 bases from V and 7 bases from J; bases unmatched to any gene: 8. CDR3 sequence reads: CASSGPGQPNSPLHF. CDR3 DNA sequence: TGCGCCAGCAGCGGGCCGGGACAGCCGAATTCACCCCTCCACTTT.

The chain couples TRBV7-6 to TRBJ2-1; D remains ambiguous. Trimming pared 1 base from V and 6 bases from J, leaving 4 bases between. The CDR3 length is 12 residues. In germline, CDR1 is SGHVS, CDR2 FNYEAQ. The CDR3 sequence is CASSLVSNEQFF. The CDR3 nucleotides read TGTGCCAGCAGCTTAGTCAGCAATGAGCAGTTCTTC.

This sequence joins TRBV5-1 and TRBJ2-7; D unclear. Germline V gene sequence: CDR1 SGHRS, CDR2 YFSETQ. V was shortened by 2 bases and J by 7 bases, with 10 bases between the two germline ends. The CDR3 runs to 12 residues. CDR3 DNA: TGCGCCAGCAGCTTCGTCGGGTCGGAGCAGTACTTC. Its translation: CASSFVGSEQYF.

The gene calls are TRBV19 and TRBJ2-1, with 8 bases identical to TRBD1. The ends lost 5 bases at V and 6 bases at J; junction bases unmatched: 6. CDR1 and CDR2 (germline): LNHDA, SQIVND (reference sequence). This CDR3 contains 14 residues. This CDR3 reads CASSWQGATNEQFF. The CDR3 DNA sequence: TGTGCCAGTAGTTGGCAGGGGGCTACCAATGAGCAGTTCTTC.

V usage is TRBV27 and J usage is TRBJ1-1; TRBD1 is a possible D gene (5 bases). The length of the CDR3 is 14 residues. Per germline, CDR1 MNHEY and CDR2 SMNVEV (reference sequence). V gave up 0 bases and J gave up 4 bases, with 9 bases separating them. The CDR3 protein is CASSLSKGITEAFF. The CDR3 DNA reads TGTGCCAGCAGTTTATCGAAGGGGATCACTGAAGCTTTCTTT.

The chain combines TRBV10-3 with TRBJ2-1, with 11 nucleotides matching TRBD1. CDR3 length: 13 amino acids. The V segment lost 7 bases and the J segment 8 bases; nucleotides outside the gene matches: 4. Germline CDR1 ENHRY, CDR2 SYGVKD. This chain's CDR3 is CAIKRTGGDEQFF. In DNA, the CDR3 is TGTGCCATCAAAAGGACAGGGGGCGATGAGCAGTTCTTC.

This clone was counted a single time. The chain is built from TRBV27 and TRBJ1-3; the D is unclear. Germline assignment: CDR1 MNHEY and CDR2 SMNVEV (reference sequence). This CDR3 spans 13 amino acids. Trimming took off 4 bases at V and 4 bases at J, with 8 bases between the two ends. The CDR3 loop reads CASSSLRGNTIYF. CDR3 bases: TGTGCCAGCAGTTCCCTTAGGGGAAACACCATATATTTT.

CDR3 protein: CAISDTSGRSQETQYF. The CDR3 DNA follows: TGTGCCATCAGTGATACTAGCGGGAGAAGCCAAGAGACCCAGTACTTC. The chain combines TRBV10-3 with TRBJ2-5, with 11 bases identical to TRBD2. V gave up 3 bases and J gave up 1 base; unmatched junction bases: 4. Germline values: CDR1 ENHRY, CDR2 SYGVKD. This CDR3 region has 16 residues.

The rearrangement uses TRBV13 and TRBJ1-4, with 8 bases lining up with TRBD1. This CDR3 comprises 15 residues. The V and J ends lost 5 bases and 6 bases, in that order; junction bases with no gene match: 8. Germline V gives CDR1 PRHDT, CDR2 FYEKMQ (reference sequence). The CDR3 loop is CASSPRQGRDEKLFF. CDR3 nucleotides: TGTGCCAGCAGCCCGCGACAGGGGAGGGATGAAAAACTGTTTTTT.

This chain joins TRBV2 and TRBJ1-5; 11 positions match TRBD1. J gave up 7 bases and V 3 bases, and 5 bases lay outside the gene matches. The CDR3 has 15 residues. CDR1 is SNHLY, CDR2 FYNNEI, per germline. The CDR3 DNA reads as TGTGCCAGCAGTGAGGGACAGGGGGTGGTACAGCCCCAGCATTTT. It yields the protein CASSEGQGVVQPQHF.

The chain recombines TRBV28 with TRBJ2-7; no definite D call. The V end lost 4 bases, the J end lost 1 base, and 5 bases lay between the germline ends. The CDR3 runs 12 residues. The V gene's germline CDR1 is MDHEN and CDR2 SYDVKM. CDR3 coding DNA: TGTGCCAGCAGTTCCGGGTCCTACGAGCAGTACGTC. Translation gives CASSSGSYEQYV.

The J gene is TRBJ2-1, the V gene TRBV27, with D tentatively TRBD1 or TRBD2 (5 bases each). This CDR3 has 13 amino acids. Germline CDR1 is MNHEY and CDR2 is SMNVEV (reference sequence). Trimming left V 10 bases short and J 1 base short, with 11 bases between. For the CDR3, the DNA is TGTGCCACCAAGAGGGGATCCTACAATGAGCAGTTCTTC. Translation gives CATKRGSYNEQFF.

This clone was recorded only once. The chain couples TRBV27 to TRBJ2-3; a weak D match, TRBD2 (6 bases). The CDR3 is 18 amino acids. CDR1 and CDR2 from the germline V gene are MNHEY and SMNVEV (reference sequence). Deletions cut 3 bases from V and 3 bases from J, with 22 bases between. The CDR3 nucleotides read TGTGCCAGCAGTTTTTTTGGGATCGGCGGGGTGGAGACAGATACGCAGTATTTT. Protein product: CASSFFGIGGVETDTQYF.

The chain couples TRBV7-9 to TRBJ2-1; TRBD2 agrees at 8 bases. The CDR3 covers 15 residues. V gave up 5 bases and J gave up 4 bases; unmatched junction bases: 7. The germline V gene encodes CDR1 SEHNR and CDR2 FQNEAQ (reference sequence). The CDR3 is CASSQGLARYNEQFF. The DNA for the CDR3 is TGTGCCAGCAGCCAAGGACTAGCTCGGTACAATGAGCAGTTCTTC.

The J gene is TRBJ2-2, the V gene TRBV9; possible D gene TRBD2, 6 bases. The CDR3 has 13 amino acids. The V gene's germline CDR1 is SGDLS and CDR2 YYNGEE. Trimming pared 6 bases from V and 2 bases from J, leaving 8 bases between. The CDR3: CASTGTNTGELFF. In DNA, the CDR3 is TGTGCCAGCACCGGGACTAACACCGGGGAGCTGTTTTTT.